The 20 T cell receptor beta chains reported below all come from one sample, sequenced in a study of T cells after yellow fever vaccination. TCRdb fed the 5' RACE reads into MiXCR, producing one record per CDR3 protein. The sample yields nearly 350,000 distinct CDR3 sequences, 7% to 9% seen once. The sample here was PBMCs, taken about 49 days after the first yellow fever vaccination. These receptors all stem from a man aged 18 to 29 who received the YFV17D yellow fever vaccine.

This clonotype was found a few times. CDR3: CASSLDGASSYEQYF. DNA of the CDR3: TGCGCCAGCAGCTTGGACGGGGCTAGCTCCTACGAGCAGTACTTC. V and J are TRBV5-1 and TRBJ2-7, with D perhaps matching TRBD1 or TRBD2 (5 bases each). This CDR3 is 15 amino acids long. V shed 0 bases and J shed 0 bases, with 10 bases lying between them. Germline V gene lookup returns CDR1 SGHRS and CDR2 YFSETQ.

This sequence joins TRBV7-2 and TRBJ2-7; no clear D gene. Germline V gene lookup returns CDR1 SGHTA and CDR2 FQGNSA. V lost 3 bases, J lost 7 bases, and 13 bases lay in between. The CDR3 length is 13 residues. CDR3 nucleotides: TGTGCCAGCAGCTTGGACCACCTGGGGGAGCAGTACGTC. Protein sequence: CASSLDHLGEQYV.

The chain links TRBV6-5 to TRBJ2-1; 8 nucleotides match TRBD1. The CDR3 runs 14 residues. Trimming took 2 bases from V and 10 from J; bases not matched to a gene: 7. Germline assignment: CDR1 MNHEY and CDR2 SVGAGI. The CDR3 region has the DNA TGTGCCAGCAGTTACGTTCAGGGGGCAAGGGAGCAGTTCTTC. Protein: CASSYVQGAREQFF.

A few counts support this clonotype. V gene TRBV7-9 combines with J gene TRBJ2-3, with D perhaps TRBD1 (5 bases). Germline CDR1 and CDR2: SEHNR and FQNEAQ (reference sequence). The CDR3 totals 17 residues. V was shortened by 2 bases and J by 0 bases, with 15 bases between the two germline ends. The CDR3 nucleotides read TGTGCCAGCAGCTTACTTCGTTCCAAGGGGAGCACAGATACGCAGTATTTT. Translation gives CASSLLRSKGSTDTQYF.

This clonotype was seen a few times. This rearrangement joins TRBV11-2 to TRBJ1-1, with D uncertain. Between the trimmed V and J ends, which lost 5 bases and 0 bases, there was a span of 7 bases. The CDR3 extends over 13 amino acids. The germline CDR1 and CDR2 sequences are SGHAT and FQNNGV. The CDR3, as DNA: TGTGCCAGCAGCCCTTCGGTGAACACTGAAGCTTTCTTT. Its translation is CASSPSVNTEAFF.

The chain has TRBV5-5 and TRBJ2-7, with D perhaps matching TRBD2 (5 bases). From germline, CDR1 is SGHKS and CDR2 YYEKEE (reference sequence). The CDR3 covers 13 residues. V was shortened by 4 bases and J by 3 bases, with 11 bases between the two germline ends. CDR3 sequence: CASSPRAGYEQYV. The CDR3 DNA follows: TGTGCCAGCAGCCCCCGGGCGGGCTACGAGCAGTACGTC.

The CDR3 nucleotides read TGTGCCAGCAGCTTTGAGGCGTACACTGAAGCTTTCTTT. This gives the protein CASSFEAYTEAFF. The V gene is TRBV7-2, the J gene TRBJ1-1; D not certain. The CDR3 contains 13 residues. Deletions cut 3 bases from V and 3 bases from J, with 8 bases between. CDR1 and CDR2 from the germline V gene are SGHTA and FQGNSA. The whole variable domain, filled in from reference TRBV7-2 and TRBJ1-1, reads GAGVSQSPSNKVTEKGKDVELRCDPISGHTALYWYRQSLGQGLEFLIYFQGNSAPDKSGLPSDRFSAERTGGSVSTLTIQRTQQEDSAVYLCASSFEAYTEAFFGQGTRLTVV.

This clonotype appeared a few times. V is TRBV5-6 and J is TRBJ1-2, with 9 bases matching TRBD1. V shed 4 bases and J 2 bases; nucleotides not matched to a gene: 6. Per the germline V gene, CDR1 is SGHDT and CDR2 is YYEEEE. The CDR3 extends over 15 amino acids. The CDR3 is CASSRSGQGNYGYTF. The CDR3 nucleotides are TGTGCCAGCAGCCGCTCCGGACAGGGGAACTATGGCTACACCTTC.

In its sample, this clonotype was seen a few times. The V and J genes are TRBV7-2 and TRBJ1-6; tentatively, D is TRBD1 (6 bases). CDR1 SGHTA and CDR2 FQGNSA come from the germline V gene. This CDR3 contains 16 residues. V lost 1 base and J 2 bases, leaving 9 bases between the germline ends. CDR3 protein: CASSLGEGAYNSPLHF. The CDR3 DNA is TGTGCCAGCAGCTTAGGTGAGGGGGCCTATAATTCACCCCTCCACTTT.

The gene calls are TRBV4-2 and TRBJ2-5; 8 nucleotides match TRBD1. From germline, CDR1 is LGHNA and CDR2 YNFKEQ. The CDR3 totals 15 residues. Trimming removed 3 bases from V and 3 bases from J; junction bases left unmatched: 6. The CDR3 region has the DNA TGTGCCAGCAGCCAGGGAGACAGGGGAAAAGAGACCCAGTACTTC. Its protein product is CASSQGDRGKETQYF.

This clonotype came up a few times. The gene calls are TRBV24-1 and TRBJ2-7, with TRBD1 matching over 7 bases. The CDR3 sequence is 12 residues long. Germline CDR1 is KGHDR and CDR2 is SFDVKD. The V and J ends lost 10 bases and 1 base, in that order; junction bases with no gene match: 3. CDR3 sequence: CATTDRSYEQYV. The CDR3 bases are TGTGCCACTACGGACAGGTCCTACGAGCAGTACGTC.

The chain carries TRBV7-2 and TRBJ2-7; D is possibly TRBD1 or TRBD2 (5 bases each). Germline values: CDR1 SGHTA, CDR2 FQGNSA. This CDR3 spans 17 amino acids. Trimming removed 5 bases from V and 2 bases from J, with 22 bases in between. The CDR3: CASSLSSGTTNAYEQYV. In DNA, the CDR3 is TGTGCCAGCAGCCTTAGCTCCGGGACCACTAACGCCTACGAGCAGTACGTC.

The chain has TRBV5-5 and TRBJ2-3; the D gene is possibly TRBD1 (6 bases). Germline V lookup: CDR1 SGHKS, CDR2 YYEKEE (reference sequence). The length of the CDR3 is 12 residues. V lost 4 bases, J lost 10 bases, and 13 bases lay in between. CDR3 in DNA: TGTGCCAGCAGCCAAAGACAGGACGCGCAGTATTTT. Translating gives CASSQRQDAQYF.

The chain couples TRBV7-2 to TRBJ1-6, with TRBD1 matching over 7 bases. Germline CDR1 and CDR2: SGHTA and FQGNSA. This CDR3 has 15 residues. The ends lost 2 bases at V and 7 bases at J; junction bases unmatched: 5. The CDR3 is CASSLLAGGNSPLHF. Written as DNA, the CDR3 is TGTGCCAGCAGCTTATTAGCAGGGGGAAATTCACCCCTCCACTTT.

This chain connects TRBV7-9 to TRBJ2-7; 9 bases are shared with TRBD1. The CDR3 contains 16 residues. V shed 5 bases, J shed 0 bases, and the junction held 8 bases outside the gene matches. In germline, CDR1 is SEHNR, CDR2 FQNEAQ (reference sequence). The CDR3 coding sequence is TGTGCCAGCAGCCCAGGGGACAGGGACAGCTCCTACGAGCAGTACTTC. Protein sequence: CASSPGDRDSSYEQYF.

This clonotype was observed at least ten times. V gene TRBV12-3 or TRBV12-4 combines with J gene TRBJ2-5; D gene unclear. Deletions cut 2 bases from V and 2 bases from J, with 9 bases between. The length of the CDR3 is 14 residues. The CDR3 nucleotides read TGTGCCAGCAGTTTACGACGGATACAAGAGACCCAGTACTTC. Residues: CASSLRRIQETQYF.

The J gene is TRBJ1-1, the V gene TRBV20-1, with D unclear. Between the trimmed V and J ends, which lost 6 bases and 0 bases, there was a span of 11 bases. Germline assignment: CDR1 DFQATT and CDR2 SNEGSKA (reference sequence). This CDR3 region has 13 residues. The CDR3 here is CSAPSVMNTEAFF. CDR3 in DNA: TGCAGTGCCCCGTCAGTGATGAACACTGAAGCTTTCTTT.

The sample holds a few counts of this clonotype. J is TRBJ1-1 and V is TRBV7-3; D remains ambiguous. In germline, CDR1 is SGHTA, CDR2 FQGTGA. The V end was cut by 6 bases, the J end by 0 bases, with 8 bases between. The CDR3 loop spans 13 amino acids. Here the CDR3 reads CASRAQMNTEAFF. The CDR3, as DNA: TGTGCCAGCAGGGCGCAGATGAACACTGAAGCTTTCTTT. Full variable domain (missing parts from reference TRBV7-3 and TRBJ1-1): GAGVSQTPSNKVTEKGKYVELRCDPISGHTALYWYRQSLGQGPEFLIYFQGTGAADDSGLPNDRFFAVRPEGSVSTLKIQRTERGDSAVYLCASRAQMNTEAFFGQGTRLTVV.

This sequence joins TRBV7-9 and TRBJ2-5; no firm D call. V was shortened by 2 bases and J by 5 bases, with 6 bases between the two germline ends. Germline CDR1 reads SEHNR; CDR2 reads FQNEAQ (reference sequence). The CDR3 covers 12 residues. CDR3 in DNA: TGTGCCAGCAGCTTAATTAAGGAGACCCAGTACTTC. Translation gives CASSLIKETQYF. The full variable domain, its missing parts supplied by reference TRBV7-9 and TRBJ2-5, is DTGVSQNPRHKITKRGQNVTFRCDPISEHNRLYWYRQTLGQGPEFLTYFQNEAQLEKSRLLSDRFSAERPKGSFSTLEIQRTEQGDSAMYLCASSLIKETQYFGPGTRLLVL.

The chain uses TRBV7-2 and TRBJ2-6; 9 bases line up with TRBD1. V lost 1 base, J lost 1 base, and 2 bases stayed unmatched. CDR1 and CDR2 (germline): SGHTA, FQGNSA. The CDR3 has 17 amino acids. DNA for the CDR3: TGTGCCAGCAGCTTAGGGACAGGGGTATCTGGGGCCAACGTCCTGACTTTC. Translating gives CASSLGTGVSGANVLTF.